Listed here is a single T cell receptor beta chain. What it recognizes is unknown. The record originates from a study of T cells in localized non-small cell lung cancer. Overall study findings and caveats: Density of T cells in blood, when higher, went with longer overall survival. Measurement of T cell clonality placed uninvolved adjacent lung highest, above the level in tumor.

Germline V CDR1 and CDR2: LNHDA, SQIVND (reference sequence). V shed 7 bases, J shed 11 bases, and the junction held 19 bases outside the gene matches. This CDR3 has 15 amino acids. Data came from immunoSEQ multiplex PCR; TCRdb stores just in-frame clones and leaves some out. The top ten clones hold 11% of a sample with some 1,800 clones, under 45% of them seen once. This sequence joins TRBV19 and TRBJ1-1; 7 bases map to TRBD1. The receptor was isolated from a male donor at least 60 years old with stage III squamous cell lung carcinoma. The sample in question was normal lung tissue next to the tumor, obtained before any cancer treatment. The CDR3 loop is CASIGSHTGATAAFF. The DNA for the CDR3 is TGTGCCAGTATCGGGTCCCATACAGGGGCCACCGCTGCTTTCTTT.